This entry concerns a single TCR beta chain. Its antigen is unidentified. This entry comes from a study of cytomegalovirus exposure and HLA in healthy donors. Regarding the study as a whole: It was about 150 TCR beta chains that were listed as cytomegalovirus-associated.

The PCR employed 60 Vbeta primers together with 13 Jbeta primers. Sequenced by immunoSEQ multiplex PCR; TCRdb stores in-frame clones only, minus some. The sample shows fewer than 150,000 clones, roughly 74% of them seen only once. The CDR3 length is 15 residues. The V end lost 5 bases, the J end lost 2 bases, and 12 bases lay between the germline ends. Germline CDR1 SGHNT, CDR2 YENEEA. The chain carries TRBV11-3 and TRBJ1-4; the D gene is possibly TRBD1 (5 bases). This receptor was obtained from a woman between 50 and 59 years old in good health and CMV-seropositive. The sample was PBMCs. The CDR3 sequence: CASSLRGQTNEKLFF. CDR3 nucleotides: TGTGCCAGCAGCCTAAGGGGCCAGACTAATGAAAAACTGTTTTTT.